These 18 T cell receptor beta chains were sequenced from one sample in a study of T cell responses to AZD1222 COVID-19 vaccine. Assay: immunoSEQ multiplex PCR; the TCRdb copy retains only in-frame clones and omits some. The table shows approximately 130,000 clones, with around 92% occurring only once. Source: peripheral blood, taken on day 0 of AZD1222 vaccination. The receptors were sampled from an adult in good health.

CDR3 sequence reads: CASSDRVNYGYTF. In DNA, the CDR3 is TGTGCCAGCTCGGACAGGGTTAACTATGGCTACACCTTC. The chain has TRBV27 and TRBJ1-2; TRBD1 matches at 8 bases. The V segment lost 8 bases and the J segment 1 base; nucleotides outside the gene matches: 3. Germline CDR1 is MNHEY and CDR2 is SMNVEV (reference sequence). The CDR3 length is 13 residues.

V usage is TRBV5-1 and J usage is TRBJ2-1, with D maybe TRBD2 (6 bases). The germline gives CDR1 SGHRS, CDR2 YFSETQ. The CDR3 extends over 14 amino acids. V lost 1 base and J 6 bases, leaving 11 bases between the germline ends. CDR3 sequence: CASSLTSGRNEQFF. The DNA for the CDR3 is TGCGCCAGCAGCTTGACGAGCGGGCGCAATGAGCAGTTCTTC.

The CDR3 coding sequence is TGTGCCAGCAGCCGGGTGTATGGCTACACCTTC. Residues: CASSRVYGYTF. This chain links TRBV7-6 with TRBJ1-2; D unclear. The V end lost 5 bases, the J end lost 5 bases, and 6 bases lay between the germline ends. The CDR3 contains 11 residues. Germline CDR1 reads SGHVS; CDR2 reads FNYEAQ.

This chain uses TRBV5-4 with TRBJ1-1; possible D gene TRBD1, 5 bases. The V gene lost 0 bases and the J gene lost 2 bases, with 8 bases spanning the gap. Germline V gene sequence: CDR1 SGHNT, CDR2 YYREEE (reference sequence). This CDR3 contains 14 residues. This chain's CDR3 is CASSLGDRNTEAFF. CDR3 sequence (DNA): TGTGCCAGCAGCTTGGGGGACCGAAACACTGAAGCTTTCTTT.

This sequence joins TRBV18 and TRBJ2-7, with a tentative D call TRBD2 (6 bases). V lost 8 bases and J lost 4, with 12 bases in between. The CDR3 sequence is 12 residues long. Germline CDR1 reads KGHSH; CDR2 reads LQKENI. The CDR3 DNA reads TGTGCCAGCGGCGGGGTTAATTACGAGCAGTACTTC. Protein sequence: CASGGVNYEQYF. The full variable domain, completed using reference TRBV18 and TRBJ2-7, is NAGVMQNPRHLVRRRGQEARLRCSPMKGHSHVYWYRQLPEEGLKFMVYLQKENIIDESGMPKERFSAEFPKEGPSILRIQQVVRGDSAAYFCASGGVNYEQYFGPGTRLTVT.

The rearrangement links TRBV2 to TRBJ2-7; D might be TRBD1 (5 bases). The CDR3 extends over 13 amino acids. From germline, CDR1 is SNHLY and CDR2 FYNNEI. The V gene lost 6 bases and the J gene lost 6 bases, with 15 bases spanning the gap. The CDR3 coding sequence is TGTGCCAGCAGCTCAGGGAACGCTCGCGAGCAGTACTTC. This translates into CASSSGNAREQYF.

CDR3 in amino acids: CASVAGGSTGELFF. The CDR3, as DNA: TGTGCCAGCGTCGCAGGGGGCAGCACCGGGGAGCTGTTTTTT. V gene TRBV28 combines with J gene TRBJ2-2; 8 nucleotides align to TRBD1. V shed 8 bases and J 4 bases; nucleotides not matched to a gene: 6. This CDR3 is 14 amino acids long. CDR1 and CDR2 (germline): MDHEN, SYDVKM.

The chain recombines TRBV21-1 with TRBJ1-6. TRBV21-1 is assigned pseudogene status. CDR3 length: 15 residues. CDR3 DNA: TGTGCCAGCAGACCGTCTATCCGGGGACGGTCACCCCTCCACTTT. It is translated as CASRPSIRGRSPLHF.

The chain joins TRBV28 to TRBJ2-5; possible D gene TRBD2, 5 bases. Germline CDR1 is MDHEN and CDR2 is SYDVKM. Trimming removed 2 bases at V and 4 bases at J, with 5 bases between. The CDR3 has 12 residues. The CDR3 reads CASSLEGETQYF. CDR3 DNA: TGTGCCAGCAGTTTAGAGGGAGAGACCCAGTACTTC.

The rearrangement links TRBV7-2 to TRBJ2-3; D unclear. The length of the CDR3 is 15 residues. Germline V gene data show CDR1 as SGHTA and CDR2 as FQGNSA. Trimming took off 3 bases at V and 2 bases at J, with 12 bases between the two ends. The CDR3 DNA reads TGTGCCAGCAGCTTGGCAGCTTATGCCACAGATACGCAGTATTTT. Translating gives CASSLAAYATDTQYF.

This clone is a singleton in its sample. The J gene is TRBJ1-1, the V gene TRBV5-1; 7 nucleotides agree with TRBD1. V lost 4 bases, J lost 2 bases, and 5 bases stayed unmatched. CDR1 is SGHRS, CDR2 YFSETQ, per germline. This CDR3 is built from 14 residues. CDR3 in amino acids: CASSRQGRNTEAFF. CDR3 DNA sequence: TGCGCCAGCAGCAGACAGGGCCGTAACACTGAAGCTTTCTTT.

J is TRBJ2-7 and V is TRBV24-1; a possible D gene is TRBD1 (6 bases). V lost 5 bases to trimming and J lost 0 bases, with 16 bases between them. The germline V gene has CDR1 KGHDR and CDR2 SFDVKD. CDR3 length equals 16 residues. CDR3 DNA sequence: TGTGCCACCAGTGGTCGCAGGGGCGGCGGCTCCTACGAGCAGTACTTC. It specifies CATSGRRGGGSYEQYF.

This clone was recorded only once. This rearrangement joins TRBV19 to TRBJ1-1; D ambiguous. Looked up from germline, CDR1 is LNHDA and CDR2 is SQIVND (reference sequence). V lost 4 bases to trimming and J lost 4 bases, with 16 bases between them. The CDR3 consists of 15 residues. In nucleotides, the CDR3 is TGTGCCAGTAGTAGCCCGACACTCGAATTCACTGAAGCTTTCTTT. As protein: CASSSPTLEFTEAFF.

The chain couples TRBV7-9 to TRBJ2-7, with D perhaps matching TRBD1 (6 bases). Germline V lookup: CDR1 SEHNR, CDR2 FQNEAQ (reference sequence). Trimming pared 3 bases from V and 6 bases from J, leaving 15 bases between. The CDR3 has 14 residues. CDR3 residues: CASSFGGQPGEQYF. CDR3 DNA: TGTGCCAGCAGCTTTGGGGGCCAGCCGGGCGAGCAGTACTTC.

The V gene is TRBV28, the J gene TRBJ2-1; 8 bases are a match to TRBD2. Trimming took 7 bases from V and 4 from J; bases not matched to a gene: 6. CDR3 length: 14 amino acids. Germline V gene lookup returns CDR1 MDHEN and CDR2 SYDVKM. The CDR3 here is CASTRGGRYNEQFF. The CDR3 DNA reads TGTGCCAGCACGAGGGGCGGGAGGTACAATGAGCAGTTCTTC.

As DNA, the CDR3 is TGTGCCAGCTCACCCACAGGGGTGCAAGAGACCCAGTACTTC. This sequence encodes CASSPTGVQETQYF. V and J are TRBV18 and TRBJ2-5; 7 positions match TRBD1. V lost 3 bases to trimming and J lost 2 bases; unmatched junction nucleotides: 3. Germline values: CDR1 KGHSH, CDR2 LQKENI. This CDR3 contains 14 residues.

The chain has TRBV19 and TRBJ2-3; possible D gene TRBD2, 6 bases. The CDR3 is made up of 16 amino acids. Deletions cut 10 bases from V and 2 bases from J, with 22 bases between. Per the germline V gene, CDR1 is LNHDA and CDR2 is SQIVND (reference sequence). CDR3 residues: CATKSIPRGDTDTQYF. Here the CDR3 DNA reads TGTGCCACCAAATCTATCCCGCGGGGAGACACAGATACGCAGTATTTT. The full variable domain, in which reference TRBV19 and TRBJ2-3 provide the parts outside the CDR3, is DGGITQSPKYLFRKEGQNVTLSCEQNLNHDAMYWYRQDPGQGLRLIYYSQIVNDFQKGDIAEGYSVSREKKESFPLTVTSAQKNPTAFYLCATKSIPRGDTDTQYFGPGTRLTVL.

This clone was detected only a few times. The genes are TRBV4-1 and TRBJ2-7; the D gene is possibly TRBD2 (5 bases). The CDR3 is made up of 12 amino acids. Trimming shortened V by 6 bases and J by 7 bases, and 13 bases separated the two germline ends. The germline V gene has CDR1 MGHRA and CDR2 YSYEKL. CDR3 nucleotide sequence: TGCGCCAGCAGAGGCCTTACGGGGGAGCAGTACTTC. This gives the protein CASRGLTGEQYF.